Described below is a single TCR beta chain sequence and its context. What it recognizes is unknown. The sample holds other DNA sequences that translate to the same CDR3. This entry comes from a study of shared clonotypes between healthy human individuals. The study's findings and limits: It was expected that sequencing depth would affect clonotype sharing among donors. Despite large depth, rarefaction showed incomplete sorted-subset sequencing.

Repertoires were generated with immunoSEQ multiplex PCR, while TCRdb's copy carries only in-frame clones and drops some. The table records around 1.1 million clones, approximately 80% of them present only once. This clonotype was sampled from a man in his late teens or twenties in good health. Some clones in this sample may be carry-over from other donors' samples. The sequencing input was memory CD4+ T cells from PBMCs. As to subset: CD45RA-negative fraction.

The DNA for the CDR3 is TGTGCCAGCAGCTTAGCGCTAGGGGAGCAGTACTTC. This gives the protein CASSLALGEQYF. This rearrangement joins TRBV7-9 to TRBJ2-7; the D is unclear. Between the trimmed V and J ends, which lost 0 bases and 7 bases, there was a span of 7 bases. Per the germline V gene, CDR1 is SEHNR and CDR2 is FQNEAQ (reference sequence). The CDR3 consists of 12 residues.